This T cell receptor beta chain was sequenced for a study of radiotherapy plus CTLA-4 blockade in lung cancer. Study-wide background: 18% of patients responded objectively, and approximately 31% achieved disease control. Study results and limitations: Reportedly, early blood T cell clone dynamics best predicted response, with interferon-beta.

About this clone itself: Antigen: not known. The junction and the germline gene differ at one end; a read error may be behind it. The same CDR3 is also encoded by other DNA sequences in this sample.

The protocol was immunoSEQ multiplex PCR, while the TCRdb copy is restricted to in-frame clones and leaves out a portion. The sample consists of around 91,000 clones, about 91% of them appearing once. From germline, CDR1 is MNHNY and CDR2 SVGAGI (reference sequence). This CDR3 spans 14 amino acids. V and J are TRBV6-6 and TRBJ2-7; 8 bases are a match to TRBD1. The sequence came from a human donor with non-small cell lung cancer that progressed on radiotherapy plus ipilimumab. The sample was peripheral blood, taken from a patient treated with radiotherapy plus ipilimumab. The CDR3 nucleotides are TGTGCCAGCAGCTACTACGGACAGGGAGCCGAGCAGTACTTC. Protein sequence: CASSYYGQGAEQYF.